The clone carrying this T cell receptor beta chain was observed a handful of times. Its antigen is not identified. Every isolated RNA sample was fully reverse transcribed, so sequencing captured expressed TCRB transcripts. Sequenced naive, central memory and regulatory T cell samples produced an average of about 3.57 million reads. Repertoires were generated with immunoSEQ multiplex PCR, while TCRdb's copy carries only in-frame clones and drops some. The data contain over 300,000 clones, roughly 8% of them singletons. The data derive from a study of beta chain features in type 1 diabetes. General study results and limits: Individuals with type 1 diabetes displayed fewer insertions and more deletions at VDJ junctions.

Trimming took off 7 bases at V and 3 bases at J, with 12 bases between the two ends. The CDR3 length is 14 residues. Germline lookup yields CDR1 SNHLY and CDR2 FYNNEI. The TCR was taken from a woman aged 18-35 years in good health. The source material was central memory CD4+ T cells from blood. The rearrangement joins TRBV2 to TRBJ1-4; D is perhaps TRBD1 (6 bases). CDR3 amino acids: CASNREPANEKLFF. CDR3 nucleotides: TGTGCCAGCAACAGGGAGCCCGCTAATGAAAAACTGTTTTTT.